This T cell receptor beta chain was retrieved from a study of identifying expanded T cells in peripheral blood. As concerns this clone: The antigen is unknown.

Sequencing was performed with immunoSEQ multiplex PCR; in TCRdb, only in-frame clones are kept and a portion is missing. The sample has about 100,000 clones; approximately 88% are singletons. Whole-study results and caveats: Technical replicates showed about 1.2 changed clones; two weeks about 16.4; four weeks 19. Across healthy donors, higher total template counts meant significantly greater approximately 2-week count variance.

With 4 bases clipped from V and 6 bases from J, the junction kept 3 bases outside the gene matches. The CDR3 totals 14 residues. The germline CDR1 and CDR2 sequences are MNHEY and SMNVEV (reference sequence). The specimen sequenced was blood. The receptor comes from a person aged 18 to 75 in good health. V gene TRBV27 combines with J gene TRBJ2-1, with TRBD1 identical over 10 bases. The CDR3 DNA follows: TGTGCCAGCAGTTCCGGGACAGGGGTCAATGAGCAGTTCTTC. Its protein is CASSSGTGVNEQFF.